This TCR beta chain was sequenced for a study of CD8 T cells in ankylosing spondylitis. TCRdb reanalysed the 5' RACE reads using MiXCR and keeps one entry per CDR3 protein. The sample includes about 30,000 distinct CDR3 sequences, about 5.6% of them seen just once. Germline V CDR1 and CDR2: SGDLS, YYNGEE. V was trimmed by 5 bases and J by 7 bases, leaving 12 bases between them. CDR3 size: 12 residues. By share, this clonotype ranks as medium-sized. The sequence derives from a female donor with ankylosing spondylitis or in good health (not recorded which). J is TRBJ1-2 and V is TRBV9; no definite D call. Sequences were obtained from blood, either unsorted or a sorted T cell fraction (not recorded which). Written as DNA, the CDR3 is TGTGCCAGCAGGGCCCTTCACGGTGGCTACACCTTC. This codes for CASRALHGGYTF. Full variable domain (outside the CDR3, taken from reference TRBV9 and TRBJ1-2): DSGVTQTPKHLITATGQRVTLRCSPRSGDLSVYWYQQSLDQGLQFLIQYYNGEERAKGNILERFSAQQFPDLHSELNLSSLELGDSALYFCASRALHGGYTFGSGTRLTVV.